A selection of T cell receptor beta chains follows, all from one sample in a study of blood T cell repertoires in COVID-19. Sequencing was performed with immunoSEQ multiplex PCR; in TCRdb, only in-frame clones are kept and a portion is missing. Among about 43,000 clones listed, 83% were seen once. Sequenced material: peripheral blood. All receptors come from a man older than 75 in a cohort sampled during active COVID-19. CDR3s include the opening cysteine and the closing phenylalanine or tryptophan. Each record gives: J gene, clone size, CDR3 length, D gene, V gene, CDR3 protein, CDR3 DNA. The D gene is left open where the match is weak. Not every row has a clone size; where given, it reads once, few, many or a size class.

TRBJ1-4	NA	15	NA	TRBV18	CASSPSRDWGEKLFF	TGTGCCAGCTCACCGTCCAGGGATTGGGGTGAAAAACTGTTTTTT
TRBJ1-1	NA	14	NA	TRBV28	CASRLSRGNTEAFF	TGTGCCAGCAGGCTGTCTAGGGGGAACACTGAAGCTTTCTTT
TRBJ2-2	NA	14	TRBD2	TRBV7-9	CASELAGITGELFF	TGTGCCAGTGAGCTAGCGGGGATAACCGGGGAGCTGTTTTTT
TRBJ1-1	NA	14	NA	TRBV5-1	CASSLGQKRTEAFF	TGCGCCAGCAGCTTGGGGCAGAAGAGGACTGAAGCTTTCTTT
TRBJ2-2	few	14	NA	TRBV28	CAITGTMNTGELFF	TGTGCCATTACCGGGACAATGAACACCGGGGAGCTGTTTTTT
TRBJ2-7	NA	17	NA	TRBV7-9	CASSSQGSSWGSYEQYF	TGTGCCAGCAGCTCCCAGGGTTCAAGTTGGGGCTCCTACGAGCAGTACTTC
TRBJ2-2	NA	15	NA	TRBV6-5	CASGRTGLNTGELFF	TGTGCCAGCGGACGGACAGGACTAAACACCGGGGAGCTGTTTTTT
TRBJ1-5	NA	15	TRBD1	TRBV18	CASSRRDRGDQPQHF	TGTGCCAGCTCACGTAGGGACAGGGGTGATCAGCCCCAGCATTTT
TRBJ1-4	NA	14	TRBD1	TRBV18	CASSPDRGNEKLFF	TGTGCCAGCTCACCCGACAGGGGAAATGAAAAACTGTTTTTT
TRBJ1-2	NA	14	TRBD1	TRBV28	CASSYGQGNYGYTF	TGTGCCAGCAGCTATGGACAGGGGAACTATGGCTACACCTTC
TRBJ2-1	NA	15	TRBD2	TRBV11-2	CASSMGLTVYNEQFF	TGTGCCAGCAGCATGGGACTAACCGTCTACAATGAGCAGTTCTTC
TRBJ2-3	NA	16	TRBD1	TRBV4-1	CASSQRTGASTDTQYF	TGCGCCAGCAGCCAAAGGACAGGTGCTAGCACAGATACGCAGTATTTT
TRBJ1-1	NA	13	NA	TRBV5-1	CASSLDSYTEAFF	TGCGCCAGCAGCTTGGACAGTTACACTGAAGCTTTCTTT